The following is a T cell receptor (beta chain) sequence with its context. Its specificity is not known. The CDR3 extends over 13 amino acids. V was trimmed by 8 bases and J by 0 bases, leaving 5 bases between them. CDR1 is LNHDA and CDR2 is SQIVND in the germline V gene (reference sequence). This entry belongs to a study of T cell responses to AZD1222 COVID-19 vaccine. Study-level points and caveats: The study found Spike-specific TCR breadth and depth rose after two AZD1222 doses.

Data came from immunoSEQ multiplex PCR; TCRdb stores just in-frame clones and leaves some out. The table includes 86,000 or so clones, around nine tenths detected once. J is TRBJ2-6 and V is TRBV19; D ambiguous. Material: peripheral blood, obtained on day 0 of MenACWY control vaccination. The receptor was isolated from an adult in good health. The CDR3 DNA sequence: TGTGCCAGTTCTGCCTCTGGGGCCAACGTCCTGACTTTC. It translates to CASSASGANVLTF.